This T cell receptor beta chain was recovered during a study of T-cell reconstitution after alpha-beta-depleted transplantation in children. Notes on the study in general: Expanded graft clones numbering several hundred reportedly gave rise to alpha-beta T cells about two months after transplant.

The CDR3 is 16 amino acids. V was cut by 2 bases and J by 1 base, with 14 bases left in between. The V gene's germline CDR1 is SGHVS and CDR2 FQNEAQ. Remarks on this clonotype: The target antigen is unknown.

Preparation of the TCRbeta library involved a method that used unique molecular identifiers. MiXCR, applied by TCRdb to the PCR reads, yields one record per CDR3 protein. The sample has under 250,000 distinct CDR3 sequences; approximately 6.9% are singletons. The sequences come from PBMCs, collected before TCRalphabeta/CD19-depleted stem cell transplant. This sequence originates from a boy aged 2 to 10 with acute lymphoblastic leukemia, due to receive a stem cell transplant. The rearrangement joins TRBV7-8 to TRBJ1-1; no definite D call. CDR3 bases: TGTGCCAGCAGCTTATTGCCGAAAGAGGAGAACACTGAAGCTTTCTTT. As protein: CASSLLPKEENTEAFF.